This TCR beta chain was observed in a study of cytomegalovirus exposure and HLA in healthy donors. Points from the study as a whole: Many donors carried some public TCRs, although rarity characterized most TCR sequences.

Clones were read by immunoSEQ multiplex PCR, and TCRdb kept only the in-frame ones, dropping some. The sample has roughly 150,000 clones; roughly nine tenths are singletons. Germline assignment: CDR1 SGDLS and CDR2 YYNGEE. This CDR3 has 16 amino acids. V shed 1 base and J shed 7 bases, with 20 bases lying between them. For this clone: Its antigen is not identified.

The TCR was taken from a woman aged 18-29 years in good health and CMV-seropositive. The sequencing sample was made of PBMCs. The V call is TRBV9, the J call TRBJ1-2, with D maybe TRBD1 (6 bases). CDR3 sequence (DNA): TGTGCCAGCAGCGTAATGGCCCCACAGGGAATCGTTGGCTACACCTTC. This gives the protein CASSVMAPQGIVGYTF.